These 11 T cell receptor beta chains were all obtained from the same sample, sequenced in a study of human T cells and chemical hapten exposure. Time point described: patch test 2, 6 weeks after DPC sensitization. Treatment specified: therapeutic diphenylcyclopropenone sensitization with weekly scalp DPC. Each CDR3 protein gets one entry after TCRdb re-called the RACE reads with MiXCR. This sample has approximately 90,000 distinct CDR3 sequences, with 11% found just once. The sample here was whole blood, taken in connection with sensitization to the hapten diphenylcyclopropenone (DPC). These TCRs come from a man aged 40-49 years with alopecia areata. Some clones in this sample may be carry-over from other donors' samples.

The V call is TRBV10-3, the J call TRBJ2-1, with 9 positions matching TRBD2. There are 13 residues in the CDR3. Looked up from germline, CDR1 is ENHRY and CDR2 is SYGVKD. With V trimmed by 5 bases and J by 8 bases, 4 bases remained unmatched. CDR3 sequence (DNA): TGTGCCATCAGTATAGCGGGAGCGGATGAGCAGTTCTTC. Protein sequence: CAISIAGADEQFF.

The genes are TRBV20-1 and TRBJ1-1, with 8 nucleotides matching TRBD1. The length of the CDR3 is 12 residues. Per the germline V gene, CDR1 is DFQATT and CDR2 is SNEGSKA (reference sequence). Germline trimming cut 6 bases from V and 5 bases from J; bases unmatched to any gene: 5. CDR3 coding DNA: TGCAGTGCCCCAGGGGACAGGACTGAAGCTTTCTTT. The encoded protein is CSAPGDRTEAFF.

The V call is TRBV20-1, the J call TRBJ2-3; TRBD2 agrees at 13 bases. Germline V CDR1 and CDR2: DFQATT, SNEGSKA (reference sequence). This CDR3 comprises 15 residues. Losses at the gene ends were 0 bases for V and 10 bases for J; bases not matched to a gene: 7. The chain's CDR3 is CSAREPGLAGTAQYF. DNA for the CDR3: TGCAGTGCTAGAGAGCCGGGACTAGCGGGGACGGCGCAGTATTTT.

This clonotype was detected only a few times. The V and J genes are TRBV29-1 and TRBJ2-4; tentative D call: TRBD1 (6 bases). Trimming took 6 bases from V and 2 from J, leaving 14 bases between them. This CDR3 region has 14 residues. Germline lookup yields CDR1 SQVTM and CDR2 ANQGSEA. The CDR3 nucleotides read TGCAGCGTACAGGGAATCATGTCCAAAAACATTCAGTACTTC. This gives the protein CSVQGIMSKNIQYF.

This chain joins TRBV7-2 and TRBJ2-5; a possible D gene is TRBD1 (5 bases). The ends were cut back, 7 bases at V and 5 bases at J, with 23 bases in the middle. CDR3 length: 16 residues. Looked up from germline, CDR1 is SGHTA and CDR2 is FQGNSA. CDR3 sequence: CASTPPGLRGYETQYF. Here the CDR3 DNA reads TGTGCCAGCACCCCCCCTGGTCTAAGGGGATACGAGACCCAGTACTTC. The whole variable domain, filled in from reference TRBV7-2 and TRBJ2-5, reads GAGVSQSPSNKVTEKGKDVELRCDPISGHTALYWYRQSLGQGLEFLIYFQGNSAPDKSGLPSDRFSAERTGGSVSTLTIQRTQQEDSAVYLCASTPPGLRGYETQYFGPGTRLLVL.

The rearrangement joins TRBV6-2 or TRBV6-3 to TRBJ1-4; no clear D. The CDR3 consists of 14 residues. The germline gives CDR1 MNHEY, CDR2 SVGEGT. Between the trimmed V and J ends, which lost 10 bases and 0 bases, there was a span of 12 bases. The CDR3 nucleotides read TGTGCCATCACTTGGAGTGCAACTAATGAAAAACTGTTTTTT. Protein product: CAITWSATNEKLFF.

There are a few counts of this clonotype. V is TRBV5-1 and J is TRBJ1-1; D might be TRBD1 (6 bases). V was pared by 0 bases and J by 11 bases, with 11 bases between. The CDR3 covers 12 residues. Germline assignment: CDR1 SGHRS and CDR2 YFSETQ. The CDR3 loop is CASSLEGVAAFF. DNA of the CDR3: TGCGCCAGCAGCTTGGAGGGGGTAGCGGCTTTCTTT.

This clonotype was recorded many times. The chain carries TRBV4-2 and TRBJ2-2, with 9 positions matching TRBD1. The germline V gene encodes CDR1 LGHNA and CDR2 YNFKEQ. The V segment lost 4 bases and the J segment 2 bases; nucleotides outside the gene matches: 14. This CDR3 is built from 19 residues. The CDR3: CASSRAIQPGQGNTGELFF. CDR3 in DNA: TGTGCCAGCAGCCGGGCTATCCAACCGGGACAGGGTAACACCGGGGAGCTGTTTTTT.

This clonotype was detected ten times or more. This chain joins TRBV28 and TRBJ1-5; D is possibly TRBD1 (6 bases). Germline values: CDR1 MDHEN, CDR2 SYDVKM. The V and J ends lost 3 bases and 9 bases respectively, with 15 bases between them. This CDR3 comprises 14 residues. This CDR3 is CASSFGGARWPQHF. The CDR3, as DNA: TGTGCCAGCAGTTTTGGGGGGGCCCGATGGCCCCAGCATTTT.

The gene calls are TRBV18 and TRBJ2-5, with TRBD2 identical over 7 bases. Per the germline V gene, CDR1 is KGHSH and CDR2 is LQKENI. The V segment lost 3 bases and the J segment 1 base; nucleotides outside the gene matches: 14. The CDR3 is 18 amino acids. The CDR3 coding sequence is TGTGCCAGCTCACCGATTCCCCCTAGCGGCCTGGGCCAAGAGACCCAGTACTTC. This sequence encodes CASSPIPPSGLGQETQYF.

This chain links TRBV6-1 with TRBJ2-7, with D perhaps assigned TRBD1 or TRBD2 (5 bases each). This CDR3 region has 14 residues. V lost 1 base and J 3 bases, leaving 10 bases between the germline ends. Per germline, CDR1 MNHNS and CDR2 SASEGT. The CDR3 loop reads CASSEGGPNYEQYV. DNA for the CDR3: TGTGCCAGCAGTGAAGGGGGACCTAACTACGAGCAGTACGTC.